The source of this TCR beta chain is a study of post-analysis software for immune sequencing data. In the study overall: Courses of disease covered relapsing-remitting, secondary progressive and progressive-relapsing multiple sclerosis.

Sequencing libraries made from TCR beta cDNA carried unique molecular identifiers. TCRdb ran MiXCR on the PCR reads and lists one entry per CDR3 protein. The table includes roughly 160,000 distinct CDR3 sequences, roughly 34% detected once. V gave up 3 bases and J gave up 9 bases, with 31 bases separating them. CDR3 length: 19 residues. Germline V CDR1 and CDR2: SGDLS, YYNGEE. Whole-study results and caveats: Patients carried five TRBV segments more frequently than controls did, and TRBV5-6, TRBV5-1 and TRBV20-1 were among them.

A note on this clonotype: Antigen specificity is unknown.

Sample: blood, taken after autologous hematopoietic stem cell transplantation. This TCR was sampled from a girl aged 10 to 17 with multiple sclerosis. V usage is TRBV9 and J usage is TRBJ2-1; TRBD2 might be the D (5 bases). The CDR3 DNA is TGTGCCAGCAGCGGCAATCCCCTAGTGCGCGAGGGCCGGGGTAGTGAGCAGTTCTTC. Translation: CASSGNPLVREGRGSEQFF.